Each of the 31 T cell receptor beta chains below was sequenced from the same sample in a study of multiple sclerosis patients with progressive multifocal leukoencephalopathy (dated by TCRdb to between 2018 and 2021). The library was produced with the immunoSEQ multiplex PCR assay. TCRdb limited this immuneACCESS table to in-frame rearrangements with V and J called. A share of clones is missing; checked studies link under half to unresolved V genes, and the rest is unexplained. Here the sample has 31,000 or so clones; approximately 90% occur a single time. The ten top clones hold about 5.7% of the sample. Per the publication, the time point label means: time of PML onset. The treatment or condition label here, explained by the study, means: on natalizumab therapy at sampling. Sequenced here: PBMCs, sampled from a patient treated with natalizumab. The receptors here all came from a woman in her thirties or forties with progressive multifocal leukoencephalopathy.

The CDR3 DNA sequence: TGCAGCGCCCACCCTTGGGGCTCGGGACAGGGGGCTGGGGAGCAGTACTTC. Amino acids: CSAHPWGSGQGAGEQYF. The chain links TRBV29-1 to TRBJ2-7, with 12 bases fitting TRBD1. With 7 bases clipped from V and 7 bases from J, the junction kept 20 bases outside the gene matches. The CDR3 contains 17 residues. CDR1 is SQVTM and CDR2 is ANQGSEA in the germline V gene.

CDR3 in amino acids: CASSLTLTYEQYF. Written as DNA, the CDR3 is TGTGCCAGCAGCTTAACCCTAACCTACGAGCAGTACTTC. The chain has TRBV7-2 and TRBJ2-7; D is unresolved. Trimming took 2 bases from V and 2 from J, leaving 7 bases between them. The CDR3 loop spans 13 amino acids. CDR1 SGHTA and CDR2 FQGNSA come from the germline V gene.

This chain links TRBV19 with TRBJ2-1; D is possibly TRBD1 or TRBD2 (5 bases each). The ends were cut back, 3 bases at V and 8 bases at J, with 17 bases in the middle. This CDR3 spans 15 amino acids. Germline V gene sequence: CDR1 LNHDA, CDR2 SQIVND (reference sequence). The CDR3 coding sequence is TGTGCCAGTAGTATTAGGGACCCAAGGGACGATGAGCAGTTCTTC. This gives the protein CASSIRDPRDDEQFF.

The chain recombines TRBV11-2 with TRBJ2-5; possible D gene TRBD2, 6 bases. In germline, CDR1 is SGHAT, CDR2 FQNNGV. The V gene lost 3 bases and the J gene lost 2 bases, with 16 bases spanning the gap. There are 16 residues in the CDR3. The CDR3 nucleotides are TGTGCCAGCAGCTTGGGACTGGGAGCGGTTCAAGAGACCCAGTACTTC. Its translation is CASSLGLGAVQETQYF.

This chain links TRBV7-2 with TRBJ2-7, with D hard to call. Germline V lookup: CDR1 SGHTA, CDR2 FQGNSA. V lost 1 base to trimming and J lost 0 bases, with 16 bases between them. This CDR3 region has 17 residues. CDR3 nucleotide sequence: TGTGCCAGCAGCTTAGGCCCCCGCAGGATCCTCTCCTACGAGCAGTACTTC. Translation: CASSLGPRRILSYEQYF.

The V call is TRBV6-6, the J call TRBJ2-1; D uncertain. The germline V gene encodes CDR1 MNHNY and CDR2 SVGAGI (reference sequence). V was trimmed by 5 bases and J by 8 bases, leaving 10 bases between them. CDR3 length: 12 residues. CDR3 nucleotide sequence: TGTGCCAGCAGTCCGCTCGGAGATGAGCAGTTCTTC. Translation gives CASSPLGDEQFF.

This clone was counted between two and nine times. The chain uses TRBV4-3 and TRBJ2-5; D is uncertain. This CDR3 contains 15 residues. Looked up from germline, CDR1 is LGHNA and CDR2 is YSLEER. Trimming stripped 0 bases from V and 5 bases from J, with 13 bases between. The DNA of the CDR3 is TGCGCCAGCAGCCAAGACCCACTGGCACGGGAGACCCAGTACTTC. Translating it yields CASSQDPLARETQYF.

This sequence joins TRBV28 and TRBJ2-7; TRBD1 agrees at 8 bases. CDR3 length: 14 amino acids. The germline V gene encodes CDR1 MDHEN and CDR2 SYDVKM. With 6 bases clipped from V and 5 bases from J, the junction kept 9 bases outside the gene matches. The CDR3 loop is CASSAGTGVHEQYF. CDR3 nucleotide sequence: TGTGCCAGCAGCGCCGGGACAGGAGTCCACGAGCAGTACTTC.

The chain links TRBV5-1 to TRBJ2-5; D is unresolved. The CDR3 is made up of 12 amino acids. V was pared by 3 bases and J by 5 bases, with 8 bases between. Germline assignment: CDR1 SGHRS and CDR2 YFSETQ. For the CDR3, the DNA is TGCGCCAGCAGCTCCGTGTTCGAGACCCAGTACTTC. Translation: CASSSVFETQYF.

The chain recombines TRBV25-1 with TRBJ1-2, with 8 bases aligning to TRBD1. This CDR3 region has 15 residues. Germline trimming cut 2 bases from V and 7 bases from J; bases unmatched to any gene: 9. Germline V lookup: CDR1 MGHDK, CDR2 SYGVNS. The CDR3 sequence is CASSEQPGTGRGYTF. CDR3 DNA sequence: TGTGCCAGCAGTGAACAACCCGGGACAGGCCGTGGCTACACCTTC.

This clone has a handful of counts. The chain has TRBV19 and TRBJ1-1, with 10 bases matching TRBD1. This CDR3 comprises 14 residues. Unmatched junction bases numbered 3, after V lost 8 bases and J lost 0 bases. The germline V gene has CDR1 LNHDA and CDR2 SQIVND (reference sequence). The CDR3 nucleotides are TGTGCCAGTTGGACAGGGGGAATGAACACTGAAGCTTTCTTT. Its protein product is CASWTGGMNTEAFF.

The CDR3 reads CASSFFGGGSPLHF. In nucleotides, the CDR3 is TGTGCCAGCAGTTTTTTCGGGGGCGGTTCACCCCTCCACTTT. This rearrangement joins TRBV27 to TRBJ1-6; a weak D match, TRBD1 (6 bases). Trimming took 3 bases from V and 9 from J, leaving 12 bases between them. This CDR3 has 14 residues. The germline V gene encodes CDR1 MNHEY and CDR2 SMNVEV (reference sequence).

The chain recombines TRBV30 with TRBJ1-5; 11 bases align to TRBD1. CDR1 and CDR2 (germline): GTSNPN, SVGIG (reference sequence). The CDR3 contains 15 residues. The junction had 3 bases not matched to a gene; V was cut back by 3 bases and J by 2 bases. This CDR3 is CAWRPGQGGNQPQHF. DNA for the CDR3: TGTGCCTGGAGACCGGGACAGGGGGGCAATCAGCCCCAGCATTTT.

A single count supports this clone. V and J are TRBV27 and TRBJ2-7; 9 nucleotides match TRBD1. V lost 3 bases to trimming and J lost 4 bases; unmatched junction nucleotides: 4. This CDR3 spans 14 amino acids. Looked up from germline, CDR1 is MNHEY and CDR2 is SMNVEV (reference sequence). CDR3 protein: CASSLLGQGYEQYF. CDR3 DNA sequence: TGTGCCAGCAGTTTGTTAGGACAGGGGTACGAGCAGTACTTC.

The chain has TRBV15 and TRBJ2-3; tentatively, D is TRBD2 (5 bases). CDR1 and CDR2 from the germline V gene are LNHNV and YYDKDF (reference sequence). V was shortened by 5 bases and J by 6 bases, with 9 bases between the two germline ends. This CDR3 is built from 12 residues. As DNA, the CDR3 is TGTGCCACCAGCCCCGGGGTGGATACGCAGTATTTT. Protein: CATSPGVDTQYF.

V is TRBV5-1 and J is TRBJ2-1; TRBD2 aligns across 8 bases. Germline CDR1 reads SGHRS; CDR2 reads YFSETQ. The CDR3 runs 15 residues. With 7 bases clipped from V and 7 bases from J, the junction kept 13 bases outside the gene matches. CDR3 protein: CASRPPGGARNEQFF. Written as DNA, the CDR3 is TGCGCCAGCCGCCCTCCCGGGGGGGCACGGAATGAGCAGTTCTTC.

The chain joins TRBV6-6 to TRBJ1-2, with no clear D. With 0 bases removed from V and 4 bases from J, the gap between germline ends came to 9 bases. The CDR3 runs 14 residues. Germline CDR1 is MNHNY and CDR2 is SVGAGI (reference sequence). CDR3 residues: CASSYSRGSYGYTF. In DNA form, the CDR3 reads TGTGCCAGCAGTTACTCGCGAGGATCCTATGGCTACACCTTC.

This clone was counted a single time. The CDR3 DNA is TGCGCCAGCAGCCCGTGGGGGGGCCAGCCCCAGCATTTT. Amino acids: CASSPWGGQPQHF. The V call is TRBV5-1, the J call TRBJ1-5; tentatively, D is TRBD1 (6 bases). The CDR3 loop spans 13 amino acids. CDR1 SGHRS and CDR2 YFSETQ come from the germline V gene. Deletions cut 4 bases from V and 7 bases from J, with 12 bases between.

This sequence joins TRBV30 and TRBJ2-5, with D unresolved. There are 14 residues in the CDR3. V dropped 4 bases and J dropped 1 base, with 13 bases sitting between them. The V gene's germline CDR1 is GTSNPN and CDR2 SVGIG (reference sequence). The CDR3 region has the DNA TGTGCCTGGACCCAACGCGGCAGCCAAGAGACCCAGTACTTC. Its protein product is CAWTQRGSQETQYF. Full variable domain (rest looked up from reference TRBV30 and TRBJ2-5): SQTIHQWPATLVQPVGSPLSLECTVEGTSNPNLYWYRQAAGRGLQLLFYSVGIGQISSEVPQNLSASRPQDRQFILSSKKLLLSDSGFYLCAWTQRGSQETQYFGPGTRLLVL.

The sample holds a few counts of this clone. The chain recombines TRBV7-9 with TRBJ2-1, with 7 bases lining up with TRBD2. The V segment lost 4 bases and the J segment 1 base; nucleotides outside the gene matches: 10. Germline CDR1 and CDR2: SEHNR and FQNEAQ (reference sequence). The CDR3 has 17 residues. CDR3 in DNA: TGTGCCAGCAGCTCCCGACGACTAGCCGGTTCCTACAATGAGCAGTTCTTC. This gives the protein CASSSRRLAGSYNEQFF.

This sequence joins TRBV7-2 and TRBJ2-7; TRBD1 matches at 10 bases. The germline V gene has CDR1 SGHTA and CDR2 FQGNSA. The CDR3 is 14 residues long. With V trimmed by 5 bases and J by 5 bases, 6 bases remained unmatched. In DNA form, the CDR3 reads TGTGCCAGCAGCAATCCGACAGGGGGCAACGAGCAGTACTTC. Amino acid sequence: CASSNPTGGNEQYF.

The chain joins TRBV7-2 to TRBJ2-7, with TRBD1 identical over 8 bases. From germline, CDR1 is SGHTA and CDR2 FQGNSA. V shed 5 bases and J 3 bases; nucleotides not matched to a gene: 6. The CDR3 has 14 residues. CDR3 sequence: CASSSGQGGYEQYF. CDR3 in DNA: TGTGCCAGCAGCAGCGGACAGGGAGGCTACGAGCAGTACTTC.

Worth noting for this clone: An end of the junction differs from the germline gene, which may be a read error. CDR3 region: CASTEGLASYEQYF. DNA of the CDR3: TGTGCCAGCACTGAAGGACTAGCCTCTTACGAGCAGTACTTC. The V and J genes are TRBV6-1 and TRBJ2-7; 8 positions match TRBD2. The germline CDR1 and CDR2 sequences are MNHNS and SASEGT. CDR3 length: 14 amino acids.

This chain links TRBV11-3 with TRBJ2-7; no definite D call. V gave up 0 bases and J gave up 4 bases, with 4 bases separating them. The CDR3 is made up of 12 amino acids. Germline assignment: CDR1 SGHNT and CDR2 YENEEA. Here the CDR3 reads CASSLDLYEQYF. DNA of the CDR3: TGTGCCAGCAGCTTAGATCTATACGAGCAGTACTTC.

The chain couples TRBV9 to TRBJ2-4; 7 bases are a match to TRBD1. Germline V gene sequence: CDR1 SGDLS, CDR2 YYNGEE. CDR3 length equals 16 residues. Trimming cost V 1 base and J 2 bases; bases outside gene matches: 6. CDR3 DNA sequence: TGTGCCAGCAGCGTATCCTCGACAGGGCCCAAAAACATTCAGTACTTC. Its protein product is CASSVSSTGPKNIQYF.

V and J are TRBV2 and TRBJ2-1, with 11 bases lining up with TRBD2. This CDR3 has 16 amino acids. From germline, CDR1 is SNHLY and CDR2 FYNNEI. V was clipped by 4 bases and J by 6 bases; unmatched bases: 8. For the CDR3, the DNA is TGTGCCAGCAGTGGCGGGCTAGCGGGAGGAGGCAATGAGCAGTTCTTC. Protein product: CASSGGLAGGGNEQFF.

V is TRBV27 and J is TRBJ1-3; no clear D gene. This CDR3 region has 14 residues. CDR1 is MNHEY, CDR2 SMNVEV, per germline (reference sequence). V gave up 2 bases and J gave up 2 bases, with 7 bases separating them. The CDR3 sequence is CASSLEVAGNTIYF. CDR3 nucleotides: TGTGCCAGCAGTTTAGAGGTTGCTGGAAACACCATATATTTT.

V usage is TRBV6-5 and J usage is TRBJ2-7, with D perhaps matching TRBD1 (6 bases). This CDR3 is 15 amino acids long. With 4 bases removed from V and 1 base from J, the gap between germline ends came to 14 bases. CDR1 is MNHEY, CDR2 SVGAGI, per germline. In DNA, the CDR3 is TGTGCCAGCAGTTTAGGACAGCAGAGTTCCTACGAGCAGTACTTC. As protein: CASSLGQQSSYEQYF.

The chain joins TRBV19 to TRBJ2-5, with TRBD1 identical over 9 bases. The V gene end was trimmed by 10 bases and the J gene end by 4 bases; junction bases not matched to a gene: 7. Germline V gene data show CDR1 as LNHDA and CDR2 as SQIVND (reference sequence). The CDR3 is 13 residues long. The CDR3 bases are TGTGCCACCCAACACAGGGGGCGAGAGACCCAGTACTTC. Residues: CATQHRGRETQYF.

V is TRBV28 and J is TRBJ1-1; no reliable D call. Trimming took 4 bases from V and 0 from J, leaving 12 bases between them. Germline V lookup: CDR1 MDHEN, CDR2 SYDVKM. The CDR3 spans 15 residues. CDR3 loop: CASSSHGYVNTEAFF. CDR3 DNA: TGTGCCAGCAGTTCCCACGGATATGTGAACACTGAAGCTTTCTTT.

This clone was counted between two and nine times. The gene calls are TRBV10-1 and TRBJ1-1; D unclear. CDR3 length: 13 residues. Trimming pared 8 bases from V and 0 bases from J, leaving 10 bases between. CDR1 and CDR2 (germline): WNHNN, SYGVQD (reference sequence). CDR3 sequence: CASSRTMNTEAFF. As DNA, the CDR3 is TGCGCCAGCTCCCGGACCATGAACACTGAAGCTTTCTTT.